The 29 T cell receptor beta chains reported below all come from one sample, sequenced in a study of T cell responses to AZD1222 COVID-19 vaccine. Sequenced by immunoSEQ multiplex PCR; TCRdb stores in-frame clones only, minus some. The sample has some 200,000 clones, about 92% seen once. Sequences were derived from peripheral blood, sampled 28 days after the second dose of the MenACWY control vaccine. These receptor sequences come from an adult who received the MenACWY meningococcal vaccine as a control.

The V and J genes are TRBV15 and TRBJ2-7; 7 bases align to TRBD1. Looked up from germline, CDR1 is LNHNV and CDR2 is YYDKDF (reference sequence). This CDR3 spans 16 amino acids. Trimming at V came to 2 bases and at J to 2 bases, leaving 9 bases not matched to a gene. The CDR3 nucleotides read TGTGCCACCAGCAGACCTAGACGGACAGGACCCTACGAGCAGTACTTC. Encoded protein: CATSRPRRTGPYEQYF.

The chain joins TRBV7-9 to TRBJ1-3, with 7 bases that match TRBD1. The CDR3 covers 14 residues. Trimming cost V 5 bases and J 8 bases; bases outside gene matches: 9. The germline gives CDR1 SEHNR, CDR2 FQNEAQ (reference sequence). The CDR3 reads CASSRGGQIYTIYF. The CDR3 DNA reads TGTGCCAGCAGCCGCGGGGGACAGATCTACACCATATATTTT.

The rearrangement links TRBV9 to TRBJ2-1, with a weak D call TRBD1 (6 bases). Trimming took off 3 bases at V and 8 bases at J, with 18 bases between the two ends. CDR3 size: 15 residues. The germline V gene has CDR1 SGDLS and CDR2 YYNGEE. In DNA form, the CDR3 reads TGTGCCAGCAGCGCCGGAACAGGGTTACTCCATGAGCAGTTCTTC. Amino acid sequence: CASSAGTGLLHEQFF.

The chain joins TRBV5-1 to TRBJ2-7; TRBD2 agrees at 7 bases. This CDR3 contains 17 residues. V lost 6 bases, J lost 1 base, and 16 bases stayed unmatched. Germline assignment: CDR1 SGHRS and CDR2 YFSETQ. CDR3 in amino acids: CASTPQGGAVRSYEQYF. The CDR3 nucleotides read TGCGCCAGCACCCCCCAGGGAGGGGCCGTCAGGTCCTACGAGCAGTACTTC.

The chain's CDR3 is CASSPGHNTNTIYF. CDR3 nucleotide sequence: TGTGCCAGCAGCCCGGGGCACAACACGAACACCATATATTTT. This rearrangement joins TRBV7-3 to TRBJ1-3; D might be TRBD1 (5 bases). CDR3 size: 14 residues. The V end lost 5 bases, the J end lost 7 bases, and 15 bases lay between the germline ends. Looked up from germline, CDR1 is SGHTA and CDR2 is FQGTGA. Full variable domain (remainder filled in from reference TRBV7-3 and TRBJ1-3): GAGVSQTPSNKVTEKGKYVELRCDPISGHTALYWYRQSLGQGPEFLIYFQGTGAADDSGLPNDRFFAVRPEGSVSTLKIQRTERGDSAVYLCASSPGHNTNTIYFGEGSWLTVV.

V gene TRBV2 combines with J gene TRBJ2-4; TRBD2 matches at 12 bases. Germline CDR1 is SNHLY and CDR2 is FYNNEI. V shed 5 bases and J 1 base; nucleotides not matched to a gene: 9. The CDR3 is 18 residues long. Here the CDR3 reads CASSSSGRAAVAKNIQYF. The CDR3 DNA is TGTGCCAGCAGTTCTAGCGGGAGGGCGGCGGTGGCCAAAAACATTCAGTACTTC.

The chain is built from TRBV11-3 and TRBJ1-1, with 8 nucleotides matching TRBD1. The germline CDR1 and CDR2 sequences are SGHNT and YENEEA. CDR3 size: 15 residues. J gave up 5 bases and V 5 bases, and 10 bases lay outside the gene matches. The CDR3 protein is CASSIRQGSETEAFF. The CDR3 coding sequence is TGTGCCAGCAGCATAAGACAGGGGTCGGAGACTGAAGCTTTCTTT.

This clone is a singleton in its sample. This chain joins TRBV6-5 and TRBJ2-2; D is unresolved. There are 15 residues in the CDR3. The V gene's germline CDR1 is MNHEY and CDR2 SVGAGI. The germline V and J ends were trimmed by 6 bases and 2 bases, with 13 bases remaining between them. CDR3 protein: CASRIRATNTGELFF. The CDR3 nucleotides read TGTGCCAGCAGAATCCGGGCCACCAACACCGGGGAGCTGTTTTTT.

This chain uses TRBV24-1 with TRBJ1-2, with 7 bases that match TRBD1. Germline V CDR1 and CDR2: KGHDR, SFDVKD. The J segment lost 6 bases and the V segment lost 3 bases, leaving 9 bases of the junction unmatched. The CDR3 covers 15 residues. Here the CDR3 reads CATSDKTGLRDGYTF. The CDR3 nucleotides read TGTGCCACCAGTGATAAGACAGGGCTGCGCGATGGCTACACCTTC.

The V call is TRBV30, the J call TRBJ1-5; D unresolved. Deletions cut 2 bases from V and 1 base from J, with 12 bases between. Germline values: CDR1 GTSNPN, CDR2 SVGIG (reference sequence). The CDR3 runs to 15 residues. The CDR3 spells CAWSPPRGSNQPQHF. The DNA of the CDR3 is TGTGCCTGGAGTCCCCCGCGTGGGAGCAATCAGCCCCAGCATTTT.

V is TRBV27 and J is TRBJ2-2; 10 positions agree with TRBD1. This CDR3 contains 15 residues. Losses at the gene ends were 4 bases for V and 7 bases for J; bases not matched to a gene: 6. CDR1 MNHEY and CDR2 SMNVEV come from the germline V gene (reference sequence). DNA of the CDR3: TGTGCCAGCAGTTACCGACAGGGGGCGAACGGGGAGCTGTTTTTT. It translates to CASSYRQGANGELFF.

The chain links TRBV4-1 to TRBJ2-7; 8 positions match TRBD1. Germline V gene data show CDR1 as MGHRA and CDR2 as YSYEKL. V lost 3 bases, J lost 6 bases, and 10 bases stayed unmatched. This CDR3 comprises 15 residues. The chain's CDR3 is CASSQGTGLPREQYF. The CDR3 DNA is TGCGCCAGCAGCCAGGGGACAGGTCTCCCTCGCGAGCAGTACTTC.

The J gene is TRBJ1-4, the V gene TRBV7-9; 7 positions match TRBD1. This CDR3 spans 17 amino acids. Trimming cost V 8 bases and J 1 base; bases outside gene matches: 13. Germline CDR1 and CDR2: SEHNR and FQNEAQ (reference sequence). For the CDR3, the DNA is TGTGCCAGCGGCGGGGACAGCGGCTCGTTAACTAATGAAAAACTGTTTTTT. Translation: CASGGDSGSLTNEKLFF.

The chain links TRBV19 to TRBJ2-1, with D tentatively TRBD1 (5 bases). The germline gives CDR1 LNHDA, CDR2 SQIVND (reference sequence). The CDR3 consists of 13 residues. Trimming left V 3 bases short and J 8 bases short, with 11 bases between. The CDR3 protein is CASSMVAGHEQFF. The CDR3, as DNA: TGTGCCAGTAGTATGGTGGCAGGGCATGAGCAGTTCTTC.

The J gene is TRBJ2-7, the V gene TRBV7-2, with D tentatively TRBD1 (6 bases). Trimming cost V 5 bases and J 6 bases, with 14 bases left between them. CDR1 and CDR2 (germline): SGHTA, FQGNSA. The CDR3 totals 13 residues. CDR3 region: CASSPRQAGEQYF. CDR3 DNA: TGTGCCAGCAGCCCACGACAGGCGGGCGAGCAGTACTTC.

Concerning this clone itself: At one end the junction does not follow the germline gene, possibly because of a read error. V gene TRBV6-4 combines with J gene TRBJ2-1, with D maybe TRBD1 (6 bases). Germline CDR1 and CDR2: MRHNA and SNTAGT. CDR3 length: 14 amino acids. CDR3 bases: TGTGCCAGCAGTGACTCAGGGGGTAACAATGAGCTGTTCTTC. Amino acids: CASSDSGGNNELFF.

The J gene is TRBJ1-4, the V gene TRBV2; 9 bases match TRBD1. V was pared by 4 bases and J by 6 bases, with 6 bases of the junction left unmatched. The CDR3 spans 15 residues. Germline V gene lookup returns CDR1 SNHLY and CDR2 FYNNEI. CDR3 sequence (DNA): TGTGCCAGCAGTGGTGACAGGGGGAAACATGAAAAACTGTTTTTT. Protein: CASSGDRGKHEKLFF. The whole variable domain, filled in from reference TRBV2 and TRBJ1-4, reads EPEVTQTPSHQVTQMGQEVILRCVPISNHLYFYWYRQILGQKVEFLVSFYNNEISEKSEIFDDQFSVERPDGSNFTLKIRSTKLEDSAMYFCASSGDRGKHEKLFFGSGTQLSVL.

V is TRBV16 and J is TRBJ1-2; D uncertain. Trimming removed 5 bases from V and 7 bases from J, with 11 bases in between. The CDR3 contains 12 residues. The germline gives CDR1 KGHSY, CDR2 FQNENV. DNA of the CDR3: TGTGCCAGCAGCGAAGGGTTTTTTGGCTACACCTTC. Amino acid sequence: CASSEGFFGYTF.

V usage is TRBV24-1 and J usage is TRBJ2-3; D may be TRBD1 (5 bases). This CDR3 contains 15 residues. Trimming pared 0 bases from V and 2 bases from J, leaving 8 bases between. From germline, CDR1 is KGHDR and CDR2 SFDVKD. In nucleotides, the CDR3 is TGTGCCACCAGTGATTTGCGACAGAACACAGATACGCAGTATTTT. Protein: CATSDLRQNTDTQYF.

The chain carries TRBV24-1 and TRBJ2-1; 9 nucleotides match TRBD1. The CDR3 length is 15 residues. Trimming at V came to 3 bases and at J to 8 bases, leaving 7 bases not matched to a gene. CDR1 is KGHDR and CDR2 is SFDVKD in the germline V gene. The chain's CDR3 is CATSDRDRVFDEQFF. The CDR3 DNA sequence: TGTGCCACCAGTGATCGGGACAGGGTGTTCGATGAGCAGTTCTTC.

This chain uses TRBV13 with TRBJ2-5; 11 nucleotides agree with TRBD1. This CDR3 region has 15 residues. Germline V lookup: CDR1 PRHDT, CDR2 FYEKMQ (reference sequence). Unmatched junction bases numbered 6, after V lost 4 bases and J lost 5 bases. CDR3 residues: CASSSAGQGAETQYF. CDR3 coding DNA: TGTGCCAGCAGCTCCGCAGGACAGGGGGCTGAGACCCAGTACTTC.

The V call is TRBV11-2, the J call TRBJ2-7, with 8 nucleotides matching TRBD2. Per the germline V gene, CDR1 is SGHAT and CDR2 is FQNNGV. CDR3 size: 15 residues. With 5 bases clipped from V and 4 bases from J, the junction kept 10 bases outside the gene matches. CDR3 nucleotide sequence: TGTGCCAGCAGCCCTCGGGGGGGCTTTCTATACGAGCAGTACTTC. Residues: CASSPRGGFLYEQYF.

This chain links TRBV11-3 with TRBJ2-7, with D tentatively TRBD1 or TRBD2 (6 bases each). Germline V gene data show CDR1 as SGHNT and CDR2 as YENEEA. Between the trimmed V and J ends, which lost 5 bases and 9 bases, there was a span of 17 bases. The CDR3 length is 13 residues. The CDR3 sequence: CASSTGARFGQYF. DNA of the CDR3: TGTGCCAGCAGCACGGGGGCCAGATTTGGGCAGTACTTC.

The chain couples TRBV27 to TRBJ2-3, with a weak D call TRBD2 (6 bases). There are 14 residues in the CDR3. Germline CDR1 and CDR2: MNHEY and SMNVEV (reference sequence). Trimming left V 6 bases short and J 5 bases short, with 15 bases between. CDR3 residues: CASRKSGARDTQYF. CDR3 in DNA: TGTGCCAGCAGGAAGTCGGGAGCTCGAGATACGCAGTATTTT.

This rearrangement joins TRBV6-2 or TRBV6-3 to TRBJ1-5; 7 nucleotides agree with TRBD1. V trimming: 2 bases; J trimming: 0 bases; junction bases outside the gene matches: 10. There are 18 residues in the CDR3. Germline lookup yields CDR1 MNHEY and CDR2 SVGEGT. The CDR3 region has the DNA TGTGCCAGCAGTTACCAAGAGACAGGGCAGTATAGCAATCAGCCCCAGCATTTT. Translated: CASSYQETGQYSNQPQHF.

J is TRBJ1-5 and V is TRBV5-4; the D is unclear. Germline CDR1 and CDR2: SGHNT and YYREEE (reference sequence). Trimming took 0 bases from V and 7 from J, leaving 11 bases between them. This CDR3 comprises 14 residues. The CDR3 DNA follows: TGTGCCAGCAGCTTGGATTGGGTAGGACAGCCCCAGCATTTT. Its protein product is CASSLDWVGQPQHF.

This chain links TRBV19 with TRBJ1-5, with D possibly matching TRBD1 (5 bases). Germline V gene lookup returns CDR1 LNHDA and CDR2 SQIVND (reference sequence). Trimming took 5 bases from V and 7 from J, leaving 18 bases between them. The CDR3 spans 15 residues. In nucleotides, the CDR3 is TGTGCCAGTAGTCCCAGGGCGGGGTTCGGGCAGCCCCAGCATTTT. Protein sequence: CASSPRAGFGQPQHF.

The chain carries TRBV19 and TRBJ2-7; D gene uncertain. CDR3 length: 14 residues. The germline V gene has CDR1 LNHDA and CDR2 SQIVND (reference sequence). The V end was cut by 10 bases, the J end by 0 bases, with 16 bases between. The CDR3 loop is CATRASQSSYEQYF. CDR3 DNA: TGTGCCACTCGGGCCAGCCAAAGCTCCTACGAGCAGTACTTC.

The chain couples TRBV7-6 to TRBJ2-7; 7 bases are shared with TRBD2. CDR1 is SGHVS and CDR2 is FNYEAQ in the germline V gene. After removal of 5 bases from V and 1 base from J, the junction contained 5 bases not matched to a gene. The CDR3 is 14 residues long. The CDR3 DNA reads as TGTGCCAGCAGCCCCCTCGGGGGGTCCTACGAGCAGTACTTC. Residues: CASSPLGGSYEQYF.